This T cell receptor (beta chain) is from a study of Graves' ophthalmopathy and Graves' hyperthyroidism. Transcripts of RNA were the source for amplifying TCR beta CDR3 regions. An opening RT-PCR round employed HTBI primers and preceded a second-round multiplex PCR. TCRdb processed the multiplex PCR reads anew with MiXCR; each CDR3 protein has one entry. The sample includes about 370,000 distinct CDR3 sequences, about 15% of them seen just once. Researchers classed hyperthyroidism as stable given no ophthalmopathy within 18 months of follow-up. PBMCs stemmed from around 9.1 ml of fresh peripheral blood. This clonotype was counted ten times or more. The sequence was obtained from an adult woman with stable Graves' hyperthyroidism. The source material was peripheral blood.

Here the CDR3 DNA reads TGTGCCAGCAGTGAAGATAGGCAACCACTAAACTATGGCTACACCTTC. It encodes CASSEDRQPLNYGYTF. The chain combines TRBV25-1 with TRBJ1-2, with D unresolved. The germline V gene has CDR1 MGHDK and CDR2 SYGVNS. V gave up 2 bases and J gave up 2 bases, with 15 bases separating them. The CDR3 sequence is 16 residues long.